Below, 28 T cell receptor beta chains from the same sample are listed, as sequenced in a study of technical replicates of blood from a handful of donors (dated by TCRdb to about 2017). Receptors were amplified or captured by the immunoSEQ multiplex PCR assay. TCRdb mirrors the immuneACCESS table, restricted to in-frame sequences. Some clones are absent from its copies; in checked studies, under half trace to an unresolved V gene, and the reason for the others is unknown. The sample records around 67,000 clones, approximately 92% of which are singletons. The leading ten clones occupy over 0.3% of the sample. The sample was T cells isolated from PBMCs. The receptors were gathered from a human donor in good health.

The chain carries TRBV4-2 and TRBJ2-1, with D uncertain. Trimming stripped 3 bases from V and 4 bases from J, with 7 bases between. CDR3 length: 13 amino acids. Germline V gives CDR1 LGHNA, CDR2 YNFKEQ. CDR3 loop: CASSQTTYNEQFF. DNA for the CDR3: TGTGCCAGCAGCCAGACGACTTACAATGAGCAGTTCTTC.

The chain couples TRBV9 to TRBJ2-5; D gene unclear. The CDR3 loop spans 16 amino acids. Germline V CDR1 and CDR2: SGDLS, YYNGEE. The V gene lost 0 bases and the J gene lost 2 bases, with 14 bases spanning the gap. The CDR3 spells CASSVGGVAVQETQYF. CDR3 nucleotide sequence: TGTGCCAGCAGCGTAGGTGGAGTTGCGGTACAAGAGACCCAGTACTTC.

This clone showed up just once. V gene TRBV28 combines with J gene TRBJ2-2, with D possibly being TRBD2 (5 bases). Germline V lookup: CDR1 MDHEN, CDR2 SYDVKM. V dropped 2 bases and J dropped 7 bases, with 11 bases sitting between them. CDR3 length: 14 residues. Written as DNA, the CDR3 is TGTGCCAGCAGTTTACTATTCGGGAACGGGGAGCTGTTTTTT. It is translated as CASSLLFGNGELFF.

The chain combines TRBV15 with TRBJ2-7; TRBD2 matches at 10 bases. CDR3 size: 14 residues. With 8 bases clipped from V and 1 base from J, the junction kept 5 bases outside the gene matches. Germline CDR1 and CDR2: LNHNV and YYDKDF (reference sequence). The CDR3 sequence is CATELAGVSYEQYF. The DNA of the CDR3 is TGTGCCACCGAGCTAGCGGGAGTTTCCTACGAGCAGTACTTC.

The J gene is TRBJ2-7, the V gene TRBV19, with TRBD1 matching over 8 bases. The CDR3 runs to 16 residues. Germline loops: CDR1 LNHDA, CDR2 SQIVND (reference sequence). J was trimmed by 5 bases and V by 5 bases; bases with no gene match: 14. The CDR3 region has the DNA TGTGCCAGTAGTGCGCCTCCCGGGACAGGTAAACACGAGCAGTACTTC. Protein: CASSAPPGTGKHEQYF.

The rearrangement uses TRBV4-2 and TRBJ1-1; 8 bases are shared with TRBD1. The germline V gene has CDR1 LGHNA and CDR2 YNFKEQ. After removal of 4 bases from V and 6 bases from J, the junction contained 7 bases not matched to a gene. The CDR3 has 14 amino acids. CDR3 coding DNA: TGTGCCAGCAGCCGAGGACAGGGTGGGCCTGAAGCTTTCTTT. Residues: CASSRGQGGPEAFF.

The rearrangement uses TRBV6-6 and TRBJ1-1; the match to TRBD1 covers 8 bases. J gave up 1 base and V 2 bases, and 6 bases lay outside the gene matches. The CDR3 spans 16 residues. Looked up from germline, CDR1 is MNHNY and CDR2 is SVGAGI (reference sequence). The CDR3 region has the DNA TGTGCCAGCAGTTACACCCAGGGGGCGCGGAACACTGAAGCTTTCTTT. This sequence encodes CASSYTQGARNTEAFF.

The chain recombines TRBV18 with TRBJ2-2; 10 nucleotides agree with TRBD2. V gave up 5 bases and J gave up 1 base; unmatched junction bases: 4. The CDR3 spans 16 residues. The germline gives CDR1 KGHSH, CDR2 LQKENI. The CDR3 is CASSSGLAVNTGELFF. In DNA form, the CDR3 reads TGTGCCAGCTCATCAGGACTAGCGGTGAACACCGGGGAGCTGTTTTTT.

The V call is TRBV5-4, the J call TRBJ2-1; D may be TRBD1 (6 bases). Germline CDR1 reads SGHNT; CDR2 reads YYREEE (reference sequence). The CDR3 has 14 residues. The ends were cut back, 1 base at V and 6 bases at J, with 11 bases in the middle. The CDR3 loop reads CASSLLLGANEQFF. In DNA, the CDR3 is TGTGCCAGCAGCTTGCTTCTGGGGGCCAATGAGCAGTTCTTC.

The chain recombines TRBV6-1 with TRBJ1-1; TRBD1 matches 8 bases. Looked up from germline, CDR1 is MNHNS and CDR2 is SASEGT. The CDR3 consists of 18 residues. V lost 3 bases to trimming and J lost 5 bases; unmatched junction nucleotides: 17. CDR3 sequence: CASSDSIGRAGGYTEAFF. The CDR3 DNA reads TGTGCCAGCAGTGATTCGATAGGGAGGGCAGGGGGCTATACTGAAGCTTTCTTT.

V gene TRBV6-5 combines with J gene TRBJ2-2; 7 positions agree with TRBD2. Germline trimming cut 6 bases from V and 4 bases from J; bases unmatched to any gene: 8. Per the germline V gene, CDR1 is MNHEY and CDR2 is SVGAGI. This CDR3 is 15 amino acids long. CDR3 in DNA: TGTGCCAGCAGACAATATAGCGGGCCCACCGGGGAGCTGTTTTTT. As protein: CASRQYSGPTGELFF.

The gene calls are TRBV28 and TRBJ1-1; D unresolved. This CDR3 spans 12 amino acids. Germline-derived CDR1 and CDR2 are MDHEN and SYDVKM. V lost 3 bases to trimming and J lost 6 bases, with 8 bases between them. The DNA for the CDR3 is TGTGCCAGCAGTTTCCTTCCGTCTGAAGCTTTCTTT. This gives the protein CASSFLPSEAFF.

This CDR3 reads CASGPRAGYNEQFF. CDR3 coding DNA: TGTGCCAGCGGCCCTCGGGCGGGTTACAATGAGCAGTTCTTC. This sequence joins TRBV9 and TRBJ2-1, with a weak D call TRBD2 (5 bases). Germline V lookup: CDR1 SGDLS, CDR2 YYNGEE. Deletions cut 7 bases from V and 4 bases from J, with 15 bases between. The CDR3 has 14 residues.

V and J are TRBV7-2 and TRBJ1-1; 7 nucleotides align to TRBD1. The CDR3 length is 14 residues. V gave up 3 bases and J gave up 5 bases; unmatched junction bases: 6. Germline V gene lookup returns CDR1 SGHTA and CDR2 FQGNSA. CDR3 residues: CASSLGQKLTEAFF. The CDR3 DNA sequence: TGTGCCAGCAGCTTGGGACAGAAGTTAACTGAAGCTTTCTTT. Filled out from reference TRBV7-2 and TRBJ1-1, the complete variable domain reads GAGVSQSPSNKVTEKGKDVELRCDPISGHTALYWYRQSLGQGLEFLIYFQGNSAPDKSGLPSDRFSAERTGGSVSTLTIQRTQQEDSAVYLCASSLGQKLTEAFFGQGTRLTVV.

V gene TRBV25-1 combines with J gene TRBJ2-7; D is uncertain. This CDR3 spans 11 amino acids. V lost 5 bases to trimming and J lost 3 bases, with 5 bases between them. Germline CDR1 and CDR2: MGHDK and SYGVNS. In nucleotides, the CDR3 is TGTGCCAGCAGTACCAGCTACGAGCAGTACTTC. This gives the protein CASSTSYEQYF.

Remarks on this clone: The junction departs from germline at one end; a sequencing error may be responsible. The chain joins TRBV5-1 to TRBJ2-7, with TRBD1 matching over 7 bases. Germline V gene sequence: CDR1 SGHRS, CDR2 YFSETQ. This CDR3 has 14 residues. CDR3 in amino acids: CASSPPQERQGLDF. CDR3 nucleotides: TGCGCCAGCAGCCCACCCCAAGAAAGACAGGGTCTAGACTTC.

This rearrangement joins TRBV27 to TRBJ2-7, with D tentatively TRBD2 (6 bases). The germline CDR1 and CDR2 sequences are MNHEY and SMNVEV (reference sequence). Deletions cut 6 bases from V and 6 bases from J, with 15 bases between. The CDR3 is 13 residues long. In DNA, the CDR3 is TGTGCCAGCAGGCTCGCGGGGCTGGGCGAGCAGTACTTC. Its protein is CASRLAGLGEQYF.

This clone was observed once. The gene calls are TRBV29-1 and TRBJ1-3; the match to TRBD1 covers 8 bases. Germline loops: CDR1 SQVTM, CDR2 ANQGSEA. The CDR3 consists of 15 residues. V gave up 7 bases and J gave up 0 bases; unmatched junction bases: 8. The CDR3 DNA sequence: TGCAGCGGACAAGACAGGGGACTCTCTGGAAACACCATATATTTT. Its protein product is CSGQDRGLSGNTIYF.

The chain combines TRBV13 with TRBJ2-2; perhaps TRBD1 as D (6 bases). The CDR3 loop spans 15 amino acids. Trimming stripped 5 bases from V and 4 bases from J, with 14 bases between. CDR1 PRHDT and CDR2 FYEKMQ come from the germline V gene (reference sequence). The CDR3 bases are TGTGCCAGCAGCCCGTCCCGGGACACCACCGGGGAGCTGTTTTTT. Translated: CASSPSRDTTGELFF.

The chain recombines TRBV7-9 with TRBJ1-2, with D unclear. The V end was cut by 5 bases, the J end by 5 bases, with 18 bases between. Germline V CDR1 and CDR2: SEHNR, FQNEAQ (reference sequence). This CDR3 contains 15 residues. In DNA, the CDR3 is TGTGCCAGCAGCCTGGCCGGGTCCCTCTTGTATGGCTACACCTTC. This encodes CASSLAGSLLYGYTF.

The V and J genes are TRBV5-6 and TRBJ2-2, with D maybe TRBD2 (5 bases). CDR3 length equals 15 residues. The germline gives CDR1 SGHDT, CDR2 YYEEEE. Trimming pared 0 bases from V and 5 bases from J, leaving 11 bases between. The CDR3 loop reads CASSLGSSGTGELFF. In nucleotides, the CDR3 is TGTGCCAGCAGCTTGGGGAGTTCGGGGACCGGGGAGCTGTTTTTT. Together with reference TRBV5-6 and TRBJ2-2, the CDR3 gives the full variable domain: DAGVTQSPTHLIKTRGQQVTLRCSPKSGHDTVSWYQQALGQGPQFIFQYYEEEERQRGNFPDRFSGHQFPNYSSELNVNALLLGDSALYLCASSLGSSGTGELFFGEGSRLTVL.

V is TRBV7-8 and J is TRBJ1-1; no definite D call. The CDR3 is made up of 13 amino acids. The germline V gene encodes CDR1 SGHVS and CDR2 FQNEAQ. With 3 bases removed from V and 11 bases from J, the gap between germline ends came to 16 bases. CDR3 sequence reads: CASSFGSGGGAFF. The CDR3 DNA reads as TGTGCCAGCAGCTTCGGATCCGGAGGCGGGGCTTTCTTT.

The chain employs TRBV30 and TRBJ2-1, with D hard to call. Trimming removed 2 bases from V and 8 bases from J, with 7 bases in between. CDR1 and CDR2 (germline): GTSNPN, SVGIG (reference sequence). The CDR3 covers 11 residues. The CDR3 here is CAWSLRYEQFF. CDR3 nucleotides: TGTGCCTGGAGTTTGCGGTATGAGCAGTTCTTC.

This rearrangement joins TRBV7-8 to TRBJ2-2; weak D call: TRBD2 (6 bases). CDR1 is SGHVS and CDR2 is FQNEAQ in the germline V gene. V lost 10 bases and J 0 bases, leaving 12 bases between the germline ends. The CDR3 is 14 residues long. The CDR3 DNA sequence: TGTGCCAACGGACGGGGGTCGAACACCGGGGAGCTGTTTTTT. It codes for CANGRGSNTGELFF. The variable domain in full, completed from reference TRBV7-8 and TRBJ2-2, reads GAGVSQSPRYKVAKRGQDVALRCDPISGHVSLFWYQQALGQGPEFLTYFQNEAQLDKSGLPSDRFFAERPEGSVSTLKIQRTQQEDSAVYLCANGRGSNTGELFFGEGSRLTVL.

The chain links TRBV28 to TRBJ2-3; 7 bases agree with TRBD1. Losses at the gene ends were 5 bases for V and 6 bases for J; bases not matched to a gene: 8. The CDR3 is made up of 14 amino acids. Germline V CDR1 and CDR2: MDHEN, SYDVKM. CDR3 residues: CASSPPQGQDTQYF. CDR3 sequence (DNA): TGTGCCAGCAGTCCTCCACAGGGACAGGATACGCAGTATTTT.

This sequence joins TRBV7-8 and TRBJ2-7; maybe TRBD1 (6 bases). Germline lookup yields CDR1 SGHVS and CDR2 FQNEAQ. Trimming cost V 2 bases and J 6 bases, with 14 bases left between them. The CDR3 extends over 14 amino acids. CDR3 DNA: TGTGCCAGCAGCTTAATTTCCCAGGGGATCGAGCAGTACTTC. This sequence encodes CASSLISQGIEQYF. Filled out from reference TRBV7-8 and TRBJ2-7, the complete variable domain reads GAGVSQSPRYKVAKRGQDVALRCDPISGHVSLFWYQQALGQGPEFLTYFQNEAQLDKSGLPSDRFFAERPEGSVSTLKIQRTQQEDSAVYLCASSLISQGIEQYFGPGTRLTVT.

The chain joins TRBV9 to TRBJ1-1, with TRBD1 matching over 7 bases. Germline V lookup: CDR1 SGDLS, CDR2 YYNGEE. The CDR3 totals 14 residues. Unmatched junction bases numbered 8, after V lost 1 base and J lost 8 bases. The CDR3 DNA sequence: TGTGCCAGCAGCGTAACGACAGGGAGGAGAGAAGCTTTCTTT. Translated, it gives CASSVTTGRREAFF.

The rearrangement uses TRBV10-3 and TRBJ1-2; D is ambiguous. Germline lookup yields CDR1 ENHRY and CDR2 SYGVKD. Trimming cost V 0 bases and J 4 bases, with 9 bases left between them. This CDR3 is 14 amino acids long. CDR3 sequence reads: CAISESTAAYGYTF. CDR3 DNA: TGTGCCATCAGTGAGTCGACGGCGGCCTATGGCTACACCTTC.